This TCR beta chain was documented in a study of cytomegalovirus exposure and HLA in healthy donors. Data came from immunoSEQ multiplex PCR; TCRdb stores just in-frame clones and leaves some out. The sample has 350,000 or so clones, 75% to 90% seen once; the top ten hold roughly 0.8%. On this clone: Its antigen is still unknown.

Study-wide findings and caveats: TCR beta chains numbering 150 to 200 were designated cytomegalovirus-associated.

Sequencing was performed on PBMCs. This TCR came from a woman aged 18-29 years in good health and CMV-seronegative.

The CDR3 here is CASSLDRASGRYLYEQYF. The CDR3 DNA reads TGTGCCAGCAGCTTAGATCGCGCTAGCGGGAGGTATCTGTACGAGCAGTACTTC. The chain recombines TRBV11-2 with TRBJ2-7, with TRBD2 identical over 11 bases. The CDR3 has 18 amino acids. Trimming at V came to 0 bases and at J to 4 bases, leaving 11 bases not matched to a gene. CDR1 and CDR2 (germline): SGHAT, FQNNGV.